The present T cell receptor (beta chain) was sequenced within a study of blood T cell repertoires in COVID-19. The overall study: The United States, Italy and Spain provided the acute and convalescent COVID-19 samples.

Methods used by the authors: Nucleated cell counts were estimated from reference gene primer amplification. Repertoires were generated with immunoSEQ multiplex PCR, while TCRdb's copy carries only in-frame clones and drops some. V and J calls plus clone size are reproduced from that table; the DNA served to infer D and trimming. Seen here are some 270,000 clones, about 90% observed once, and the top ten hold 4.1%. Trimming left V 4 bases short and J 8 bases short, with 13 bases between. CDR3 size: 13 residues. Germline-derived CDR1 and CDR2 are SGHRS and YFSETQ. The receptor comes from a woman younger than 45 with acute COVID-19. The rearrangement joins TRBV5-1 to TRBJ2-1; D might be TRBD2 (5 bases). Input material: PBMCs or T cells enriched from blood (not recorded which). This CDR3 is CASSPEVGDEQFF. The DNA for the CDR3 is TGCGCCAGCAGCCCCGAAGTCGGGGATGAGCAGTTCTTC.